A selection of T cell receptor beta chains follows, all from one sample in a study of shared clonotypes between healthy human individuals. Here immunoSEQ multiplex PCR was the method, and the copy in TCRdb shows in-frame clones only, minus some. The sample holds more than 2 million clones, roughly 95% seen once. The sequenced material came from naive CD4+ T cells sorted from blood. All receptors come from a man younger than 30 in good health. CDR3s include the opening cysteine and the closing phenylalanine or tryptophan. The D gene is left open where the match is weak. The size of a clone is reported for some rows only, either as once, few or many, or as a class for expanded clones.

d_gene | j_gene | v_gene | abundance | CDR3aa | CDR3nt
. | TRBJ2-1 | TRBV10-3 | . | CAISYLNEQFF | TGTGCCATCAGTTACCTCAATGAGCAGTTCTTC
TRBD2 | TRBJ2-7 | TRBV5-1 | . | CASSLGLAGVDEQYF | TGCGCCAGCAGCTTGGGACTAGCGGGAGTGGACGAGCAGTACTTC
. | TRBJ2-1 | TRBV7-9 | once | CASSFAHEQFF | TGTGCCAGCAGCTTTGCCCATGAGCAGTTCTTC
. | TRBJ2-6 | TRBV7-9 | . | CASSFYLRGPGANVLTF | TGTGCCAGCAGCTTCTACCTAAGGGGACCTGGGGCCAACGTCCTGACTTTC
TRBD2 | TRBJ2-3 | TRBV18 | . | CASSPLAGSNTQDTQYF | TGTGCCAGCTCACCTTTAGCGGGATCTAATACTCAAGATACGCAGTATTTT
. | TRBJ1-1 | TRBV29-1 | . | CSVRQRMNTEAFF | TGCAGCGTTAGACAGAGAATGAACACTGAAGCTTTCTTT
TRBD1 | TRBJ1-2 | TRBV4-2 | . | CASSQGPSGQAYGYTF | TGTGCCAGCAGCCAAGGGCCCTCAGGACAGGCCTATGGCTACACCTTC
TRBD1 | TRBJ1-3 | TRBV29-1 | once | CSVEDRDSLPGNTIYF | TGCAGCGTTGAAGATCGGGACAGCCTCCCTGGAAACACCATATATTTT
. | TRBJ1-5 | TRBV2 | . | CASGEQGRSNQPQHF | TGTGCCAGCGGAGAACAGGGACGCAGCAATCAGCCCCAGCATTTT
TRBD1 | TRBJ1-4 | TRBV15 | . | CATSTGATNEKLFF | TGTGCCACCAGTACAGGGGCAACTAATGAAAAACTGTTTTTT
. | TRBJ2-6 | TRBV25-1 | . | CASSAGANVLTF | TGTGCCAGCAGTGCGGGGGCCAACGTCCTGACTTTC
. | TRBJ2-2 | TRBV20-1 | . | CSAVSAGELFF | TGCAGTGCCGTCTCAGCCGGGGAGCTGTTTTTT
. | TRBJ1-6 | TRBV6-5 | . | CASGANSDNSPLHF | TGTGCCAGCGGCGCGAATTCTGATAATTCACCCCTCCACTTT
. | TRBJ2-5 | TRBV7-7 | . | CASSLVVFGETQYF | TGTGCTAGCAGCTTAGTCGTCTTCGGGGAGACCCAGTACTTC
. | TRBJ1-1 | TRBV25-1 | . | CASSDSRLGYTEAFF | TGTGCCAGCAGTGATAGTCGACTGGGATACACTGAAGCTTTCTTT
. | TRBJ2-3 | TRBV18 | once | CASSPPRDGGDTQYF | TGTGCCAGCTCACCACCCCGGGACGGGGGAGATACGCAGTATTTT
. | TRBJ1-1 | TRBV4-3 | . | CASSQEVGIRAFF | TGCGCCAGCAGCCAAGAGGTTGGGATTAGAGCTTTCTTT
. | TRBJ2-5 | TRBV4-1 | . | CASSPSLTAQETQYF | TGCGCCAGCAGCCCCTCCCTTACGGCACAAGAGACCCAGTACTTC
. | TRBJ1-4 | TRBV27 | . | CASSPLGGLPTNEKLFF | TGTGCCAGCAGTCCGTTGGGGGGGCTCCCAACTAATGAAAAACTGTTTTTT
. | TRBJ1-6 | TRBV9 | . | CASSRDLYNSPLHF | TGTGCCAGCAGCCGGGACCTTTATAATTCACCCCTCCACTTT
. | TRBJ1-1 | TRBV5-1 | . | CASSLEGTGTEAFF | TGCGCCAGCAGCTTGGAAGGTACAGGCACTGAAGCTTTCTTT
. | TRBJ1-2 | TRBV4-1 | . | CASSQEWVDYGYTF | TGCGCCAGCAGCCAAGAGTGGGTCGACTATGGCTACACCTTC
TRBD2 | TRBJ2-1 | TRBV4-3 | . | CASSPRGGSRDEQFF | TGCGCCAGCAGCCCGAGGGGCGGGAGTCGGGATGAGCAGTTCTTC
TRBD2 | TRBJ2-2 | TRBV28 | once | CASSSSGGAPGELFF | TGTGCCAGCAGCTCTAGCGGGGGGGCCCCCGGGGAGCTGTTTTTT
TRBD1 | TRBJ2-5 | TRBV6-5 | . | CASRVGTVTQETQYF | TGTGCCAGCAGAGTAGGGACAGTGACACAAGAGACCCAGTACTTC
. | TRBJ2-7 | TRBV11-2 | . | CASSLSGRDSYEQYF | TGTGCCAGCAGCTTATCTGGCAGGGACTCCTACGAGCAGTACTTC
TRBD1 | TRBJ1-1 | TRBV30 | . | CAGGQGRQDTEAFF | TGTGCCGGGGGACAGGGGAGGCAGGACACTGAAGCTTTCTTT
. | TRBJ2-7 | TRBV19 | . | CASIRRAYEQYF | TGTGCCAGTATCCGCAGAGCCTACGAGCAGTACTTC
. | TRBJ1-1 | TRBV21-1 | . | CASSKVDRPNTEAFF | TGTGCCAGCAGCAAAGTAGACAGGCCGAACACTGAAGCTTTCTTT
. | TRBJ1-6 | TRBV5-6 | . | CASSRGAGDSPLHF | TGTGCCAGCAGCAGGGGAGCTGGTGATTCACCCCTCCACTTT
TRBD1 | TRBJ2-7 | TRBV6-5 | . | CASSYRDRGSEQYF | TGTGCCAGCAGTTACCGGGACAGGGGTAGCGAGCAGTACTTC
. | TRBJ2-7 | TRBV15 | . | CATSRDNGYEQYF | TGTGCCACCAGCAGAGATAACGGCTACGAGCAGTACTTC
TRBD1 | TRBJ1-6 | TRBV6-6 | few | CASSYSRDRDNSPLHF | TGTGCCAGCAGTTACTCGCGCGACAGGGATAATTCACCCCTCCACTTT
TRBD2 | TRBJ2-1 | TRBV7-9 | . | CASSTNIRTSGYNEQFF | TGTGCCAGCAGCACTAACATCAGGACTAGCGGCTACAATGAGCAGTTCTTC
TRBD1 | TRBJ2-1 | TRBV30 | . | CAWNPTGKSNRNEQFF | TGTGCCTGGAACCCGACAGGGAAATCTAATAGGAATGAGCAGTTCTTC
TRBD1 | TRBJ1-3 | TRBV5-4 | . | CASNVGGASGNTIYF | TGTGCCAGCAACGTAGGGGGCGCCTCTGGAAACACCATATATTTT
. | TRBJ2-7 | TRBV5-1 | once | CASSRDSYEQYF | TGCGCCAGCAGCCGTGACTCCTACGAGCAGTACTTC
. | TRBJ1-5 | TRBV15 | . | CATSRGITQPQHF | TGTGCCACCAGCAGAGGGATAACACAGCCCCAGCATTTT
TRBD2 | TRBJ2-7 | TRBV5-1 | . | CASSRGPRTSGGYEQYF | TGCGCCAGCAGCCGCGGGCCCCGGACTAGCGGGGGGTACGAGCAGTACTTC
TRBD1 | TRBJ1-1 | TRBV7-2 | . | CASSLVSGGNTEAFF | TGTGCCAGCAGCTTAGTATCAGGGGGCAACACTGAAGCTTTCTTT
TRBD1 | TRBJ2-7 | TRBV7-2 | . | CASSFRQGALEQYF | TGTGCCAGCAGCTTTAGACAGGGGGCCCTCGAGCAGTACTTC
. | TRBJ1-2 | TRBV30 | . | CASSPVGVVGYTF | TGTGCCTCCTCCCCGGTCGGGGTAGTAGGCTACACCTTC
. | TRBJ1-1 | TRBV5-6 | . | CASSHFKNTEAFF | TGTGCCAGCAGCCATTTTAAGAACACTGAAGCTTTCTTT
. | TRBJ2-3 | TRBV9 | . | CASSPGHLYTDTQYF | TGTGCCAGCAGCCCGGGACACTTATACACAGATACGCAGTATTTT
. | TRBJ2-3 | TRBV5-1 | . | CASSLGSIGDTQYF | TGCGCCAGCAGCTTGGGCTCGATTGGGGATACGCAGTATTTT
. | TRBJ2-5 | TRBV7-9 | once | CASSSQSPQETQYF | TGTGCCAGCAGCTCCCAATCGCCCCAAGAGACCCAGTACTTC
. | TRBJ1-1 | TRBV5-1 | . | CASSPLRGNTEAFF | TGCGCCAGCAGCCCATTGCGGGGGAACACTGAAGCTTTCTTT
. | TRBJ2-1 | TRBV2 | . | CASTSPGSWNEQFF | TGTGCCAGCACCTCCCCCGGGAGTTGGAATGAGCAGTTCTTC